Presented here are 21 T cell receptor beta chains from one specimen sequenced in a study of tumor-infiltrating lymphocytes in primary liver carcinoma (dated by TCRdb to the late 2010s). The instrument given in TCRdb is Illumina HiSeq 2500. Using a constant-region primer and ProtoScript II reverse transcriptase, TCRbeta-specific cDNA was reverse-transcribed from approximately 0.55 ug total RNA. Three nested multiplex PCR rounds, following a slightly modified ARM-PCR procedure, were used to build the TCRbeta libraries. Each of the first two PCR rounds ran for approximately 10 cycles and used multiplex TRBV1-TRBV30 forward primers together with a Cbeta reverse primer. TCRdb reprocessing: public reads trimmed at Q25 with fastp, clones called with MiXCR, in-frame beta chains kept. Each entry merges the rows of one CDR3 protein and shows their most common DNA and genes. For this sample the table gives over 250,000 distinct CDR3 sequences, of which 45% to 70% were detected only once. Jointly, the top ten make up over 15% of the sample.

Blood RNA was extracted from unsorted whole blood using TRIzol reagent, and germline DNA was obtained with the DNeasy Blood & Tissue kit. Sample: peripheral blood. The receptor set was obtained from a woman in her 30s with primary liver carcinoma and hepatitis B virus infection.

Only one count was recorded for this clonotype. A read error may produce the germline difference seen at one junction end. The rearrangement uses TRBV7-9 and TRBJ2-7; tentatively, D is TRBD1 or TRBD2 (5 bases each). Germline lookup yields CDR1 SEHNR and CDR2 FQNEAQ (reference sequence). The CDR3 has 12 residues. This chain's CDR3 is CTSRDETYEQYF. The DNA for the CDR3 is TGTACCAGCCGGGACGAAACCTACGAGCAGTACTTC.

Note on this clonotype: The junction departs from germline at one end; a sequencing error may be responsible. V and J are TRBV11-2 and TRBJ2-3; no firm D call. The germline CDR1 and CDR2 sequences are SGHAT and FQNNGV. CDR3 length: 16 residues. CDR3 residues: CANSLRSDSDTDTQYF. For the CDR3, the DNA is TGTGCCAACAGCTTACGGTCTGACTCCGACACAGATACGCAGTATTTT. Drawing the rest from reference TRBV11-2 and TRBJ2-3, the complete variable domain is EAGVAQSPRYKIIEKRQSVAFWCNPISGHATLYWYQQILGQGPKLLIQFQNNGVVDDSQLPKDRFSAERLKGVDSTLKIQPAKLEDSAVYLCANSLRSDSDTDTQYFGPGTRLTVL.

For this clonotype: A read error may be the cause here, since a much bigger clone is one base away. The V call is TRBV6-6, the J call TRBJ1-1; D may be TRBD1 (5 bases). The germline V gene has CDR1 MNHNY and CDR2 SVGAGI (reference sequence). The CDR3 runs 13 residues. CDR3 sequence (DNA): TGTGCCTGCAGTTCCAGCCCCAGGGCTGAAGCTTTCTTT. This codes for CACSSSPRAEAFF.

The sample holds many counts of this clonotype. CDR3 coding DNA: TGTGCCAGCAGCCAAGATAGGGATCCCGCCTACAATGAGCAGTTCTTC. It yields the protein CASSQDRDPAYNEQFF. The J gene is TRBJ2-1, the V gene TRBV4-2; D unresolved. Germline CDR1 is LGHNA and CDR2 is YNFKEQ. V was trimmed by 0 bases and J by 2 bases, leaving 11 bases between them. CDR3 length: 16 amino acids.

As concerns this clonotype: This may stem from a read error, because a much larger clone lies one nucleotide away. The V and J genes are TRBV12-3 or TRBV12-4 and TRBJ1-1, with 9 positions matching TRBD1. The CDR3 is 14 residues long. The V segment lost 6 bases and the J segment 3 bases; nucleotides outside the gene matches: 5. CDR3: CASSKWDRDTEAFF. CDR3 coding DNA: TGTGCCAGCAGCAAATGGGACAGGGACACTGAAGCTTTCTTT.

This clonotype has only a few counts. CDR3: CAVSAELPGLAGGSYEQYF. DNA for the CDR3: TGTGCCGTCAGCGCGGAGCTTCCGGGACTAGCGGGAGGTTCCTACGAGCAGTACTTC. The chain has TRBV28 and TRBJ2-7; TRBD2 agrees at 15 bases. Germline trimming cut 11 bases from V and 1 base from J; bases unmatched to any gene: 18. CDR1 and CDR2 (germline): MDHEN, SYDVKM. The CDR3 contains 19 residues.

Turning to this clonotype: A much larger clone differs by one base, so this may be a read error. The rearrangement links TRBV4-1 to TRBJ1-2; D gene uncertain. Germline V CDR1 and CDR2: MGHRA, YSYEKL. The CDR3 has 15 residues. The CDR3, as DNA: TGCGCCAGCAACCAAGGATTGGAAAGGGAGTATGGCTACACCTTC. As protein: CASNQGLEREYGYTF.

The CDR3 DNA is TGTGCCAGCAAGCGAGAGGGGGGAGAGACCCAGTACTTC. Its protein is CASKREGGETQYF. This chain connects TRBV6-2 or TRBV6-3 to TRBJ2-5; D may be TRBD1 or TRBD2 (6 bases each). The CDR3 sequence is 13 residues long. In germline, CDR1 is MNHEY, CDR2 SVGEGT. V was shortened by 7 bases and J by 4 bases, with 13 bases between the two germline ends.

The count of this clonotype is one. The chain uses TRBV5-4 and TRBJ2-7; TRBD2 matches 7 bases. V dropped 4 bases and J dropped 5; count of bases not matched to a gene: 9. The germline gives CDR1 SGHNT, CDR2 YYREEE (reference sequence). This CDR3 comprises 14 residues. CDR3 sequence: CASSRSGSFHEQYF. In DNA form, the CDR3 reads TGTGCCAGCAGCCGTAGCGGGTCATTCCACGAGCAGTACTTC.

With regard to this clonotype: Mismatch with germline at one junction end may stem from a read error. The chain recombines TRBV6-6 with TRBJ1-6, with no clear D. Germline CDR1 MNHNY, CDR2 SVGAGI (reference sequence). This CDR3 region has 16 residues. CDR3 sequence (DNA): TGTGCCAGCAGTTACGCCACAATCACCTATAATTCACCCCTCCTCTTT. Its translation is CASSYATITYNSPLLF.

Turning to this clonotype: One end of the junction varies from germline; a read error may be responsible. The CDR3 DNA follows: TGTGCCAGCATCTCTCTCACAGATACGCGGTATTTT. This gives the protein CASISLTDTRYF. The chain combines TRBV5-8 with TRBJ2-3; D unclear. The CDR3 totals 12 residues. From germline, CDR1 is SGHTS and CDR2 YDEGEE.

A few counts support this clonotype. The chain has TRBV5-1 and TRBJ2-1; 13 bases line up with TRBD2. The CDR3 covers 17 residues. Germline CDR1 is SGHRS and CDR2 is YFSETQ. Trimming removed 4 bases from V and 6 bases from J; junction bases left unmatched: 10. The CDR3 DNA is TGCGCCAGCAGCCCTCGTCCGGGACTAGCGGGATCCAATGAGCAGTTCTTC. Its protein is CASSPRPGLAGSNEQFF. The whole variable domain, filled in from reference TRBV5-1 and TRBJ2-1, reads KAGVTQTPRYLIKTRGQQVTLSCSPISGHRSVSWYQQTPGQGLQFLFEYFSETQRNKGNFPGRFSGRQFSNSRSEMNVSTLELGDSALYLCASSPRPGLAGSNEQFFGPGTRLTVL.

This clonotype was seen only once. It may be a read error: a sequence one base away is much more abundant. J is TRBJ2-7 and V is TRBV12-3 or TRBV12-4; D not resolved. Trimming took 2 bases from V and 0 from J, leaving 14 bases between them. The CDR3 has 16 amino acids. CDR3 sequence (DNA): TGTGCCAGCAGTTTAAAGGGCAAGGACGGCTCCTACGAGCAGTACTTC. Encoded protein: CASSLKGKDGSYEQYF.

With respect to this clonotype: This may arise from a read error, as a much more abundant clone is one base away. This chain links TRBV12-3 or TRBV12-4 with TRBJ1-5; 8 bases agree with TRBD1. This CDR3 has 14 residues. CDR3 sequence reads: CASRRQGSNQLQHF. The CDR3 coding sequence is TGTGCCAGCAGACGACAGGGGAGCAATCAGCTCCAGCATTTT.

Remarks on this clonotype: One end of the junction does not line up with germline, which may come from a read error. The J gene is TRBJ2-2, the V gene TRBV7-9, with D possibly being TRBD2 (5 bases). The CDR3 is made up of 15 amino acids. The germline CDR1 and CDR2 sequences are SEHNR and FQNEAQ (reference sequence). The CDR3 DNA is TGTGCCAGCAGCTTATCCAACGGAAACACCGGGGATCTGTTTTTT. Its protein product is CASSLSNGNTGDLFF.

This clonotype has ten or more counts. The chain joins TRBV29-1 to TRBJ1-1, with a tentative D call TRBD1 (5 bases). CDR1 is SQVTM and CDR2 is ANQGSEA in the germline V gene. The CDR3 is 13 residues long. The germline V and J ends were trimmed by 5 bases and 1 base, with 11 bases remaining between them. In DNA form, the CDR3 reads TGCAGCGTTTTGGGACTCGGGAACACTGAAGCTTTCTTT. Translating gives CSVLGLGNTEAFF. The complete variable domain, with remaining parts taken from reference TRBV29-1 and TRBJ1-1, reads SAVISQKPSRDICQRGTSLTIQCQVDSQVTMMFWYRQQPGQSLTLIATANQGSEATYESGFVIDKFPISRPNLTFSTLTVSNMSPEDSSIYLCSVLGLGNTEAFFGQGTRLTVV.

Turning to this clonotype: This may stem from a read error, because a much larger clone lies one nucleotide away. This chain connects TRBV4-3 to TRBJ2-1, with 7 positions matching TRBD2. This CDR3 spans 15 amino acids. Per the germline V gene, CDR1 is LGHNA and CDR2 is YSLEER. The CDR3 nucleotides are TGCGCCAGCAGCTCAGCGGGAACCTGGGGGTATGAGCAGATCTTC. Protein product: CASSSAGTWGYEQIF.

The chain recombines TRBV4-1 with TRBJ1-1; tentatively, D is TRBD1 (5 bases). CDR1 MGHRA and CDR2 YSYEKL come from the germline V gene. The CDR3 spans 15 residues. With 8 bases removed from V and 8 bases from J, the gap between germline ends came to 24 bases. CDR3 sequence reads: CASGRESVRRGEAFF. Here the CDR3 DNA reads TGCGCCAGCGGCCGAGAAAGCGTCCGGAGGGGAGAAGCTTTCTTT.

This clonotype has ten or more counts. V and J are TRBV14 and TRBJ2-4; TRBD2 matches at 8 bases. V gave up 4 bases and J gave up 10 bases; unmatched junction bases: 3. Looked up from germline, CDR1 is SGHDN and CDR2 is FVKESK. The CDR3 has 12 residues. CDR3 DNA: TGTGCCAGCAGCCCATCTAGCGGGATTCAGTACTTC. Translation: CASSPSSGIQYF.

The chain employs TRBV6-5 and TRBJ2-3, with D perhaps matching TRBD1 (6 bases). Germline lookup yields CDR1 MNHEY and CDR2 SVGAGI. The CDR3 spans 15 residues. The V end lost 0 bases, the J end lost 2 bases, and 9 bases lay between the germline ends. The chain's CDR3 is CASSYSRDNTDTQYF. Here the CDR3 DNA reads TGTGCCAGCAGTTACTCCCGGGACAACACAGATACGCAGTATTTT.

This clonotype was found once. Since no conserved phenylalanine or tryptophan closes the CDR3, a read error is the likely cause. This sequence joins TRBV12-3 or TRBV12-4 and TRBJ2-5, with no clear D. The CDR3 contains 13 residues. The V end was cut by 5 bases, the J end by 1 base, with 8 bases between. The CDR3: CASSRSPQETQYY. DNA of the CDR3: TGTGCCAGCAGTCGCTCCCCCCAAGAGACCCAGTACTAC.